These T cell receptor beta chains were read from a single sample in a study of technical replicates of blood from a handful of donors. Using immunoSEQ multiplex PCR, the repertoire was profiled, and TCRdb retains in-frame clones only, with some absent. This repertoire shows approximately 84,000 clones, 98% found once; its top ten account for more than 0.12%. Input material: T cells isolated from PBMCs. These receptors were collected from a human donor in good health. The CDR3 runs from the conserved cysteine through the conserved F or W. Part of the rows lack a size; the others show once, few, many or a class for expanded clones.

clone_size cdr3_length v_call cdr3_aa
. 12 TRBV19 CASSIGAGEQYF
. 17 TRBV7-9 CASSSGSHVSVGYGYTF
. 20 TRBV12-5 CASGLVSLTSGTFWDNEQFF
. 15 TRBV27 CASSFVGEVTGEQFF
. 15 TRBV4-1 CASSRGFPSYNEQFF
. 11 TRBV19 CASSIADTQYF
. 15 TRBV19 CASSPRGTSNTEAFF
. 13 TRBV4-1 CASSQGQENIQYF
. 14 TRBV5-1 CASNDQGPQETQYF
. 14 TRBV30 CAWRSWGQYNEQFF
. 16 TRBV30 CAWSHKGGGTYNEQFF
. 15 TRBV9 CASSVGTSGGNEQFF
. 16 TRBV5-1 CASSHGRQISTDTQYF
. 14 TRBV9 CASSAHTGGTEAFF
. 16 TRBV5-4 CASSFRGSLARQTQYF
once 15 TRBV28 CASSDRLAGAREQYF
. 15 TRBV7-6 CASSLGGQRTDTQYF
. 13 TRBV5-1 CASSSEGSDTQYF
. 14 TRBV11-3 CASSLGGIQETQYF
. 17 TRBV2 CASSGQKGQMNTGELFF
. 11 TRBV28 CASSPETEAFF
. 12 TRBV6-6 CASGQFYNEQFF
. 13 TRBV18 CASSPGGSTEAFF
. 13 TRBV25-1 CASSPGQGKTQYF
. 14 TRBV28 CASWASTFNEKLFF
. 15 TRBV7-9 CAVSGGGEISYEQYF
. 17 TRBV5-1 CASSEAKAQPSYNEQFF
. 14 TRBV5-1 CASSFTGGTYEQYF
. 13 TRBV11-2 CASSLGGEAPLHF
. 13 TRBV7-9 CASSSRDRSEAFF
once 17 TRBV7-3 CASSLMSLRQMNTEAFF
. 15 TRBV11-3 CASSLLLGREDEQYF
once 13 TRBV7-8 CASSLETGDTQYF
. 17 TRBV28 CASSFLYRKDSNQPQHF
. 16 TRBV2 CASKVLSDSYSYEQYF
. 17 TRBV7-6 CASSSLPRPRGTDTQYF
. 16 TRBV2 CASSDFGGGARETQYF
. 11 TRBV28 CASSLGVEAFF
. 15 TRBV7-2 CASSLYPLVGYEQYF
. 14 TRBV5-1 CASSLERGGTEAFF
. 16 TRBV2 CASIPELAGDQETQYF
. 14 TRBV11-2 CASSPTGSNYGYTF
. 16 TRBV5-1 CASSSPATGIETEAFF
. 14 TRBV5-1 CASSVGTGKNIQYF
. 15 TRBV6-1 CASSDHPRGNEKLFF
. 15 TRBV4-2 CASSQAESSYNEQFF